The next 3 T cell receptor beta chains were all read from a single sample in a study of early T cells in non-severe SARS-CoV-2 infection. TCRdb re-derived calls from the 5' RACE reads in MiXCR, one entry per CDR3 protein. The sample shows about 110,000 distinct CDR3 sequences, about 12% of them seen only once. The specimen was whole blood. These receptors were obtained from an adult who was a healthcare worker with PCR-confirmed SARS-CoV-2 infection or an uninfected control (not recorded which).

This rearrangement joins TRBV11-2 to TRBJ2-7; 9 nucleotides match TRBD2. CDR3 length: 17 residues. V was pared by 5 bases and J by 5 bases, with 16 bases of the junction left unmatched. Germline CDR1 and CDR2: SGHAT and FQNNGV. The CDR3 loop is CASSRIASGGGAHEQYF. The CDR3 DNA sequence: TGTGCCAGCAGCCGTATAGCTAGCGGCGGGGGGGCCCACGAGCAGTACTTC.

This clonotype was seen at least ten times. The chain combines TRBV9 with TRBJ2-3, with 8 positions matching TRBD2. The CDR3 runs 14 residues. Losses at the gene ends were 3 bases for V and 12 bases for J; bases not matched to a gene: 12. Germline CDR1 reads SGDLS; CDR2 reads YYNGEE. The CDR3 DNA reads TGTGCCAGCAGCGGCACGCCGGGACTAGGGTCCCAGTATTTT. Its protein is CASSGTPGLGSQYF. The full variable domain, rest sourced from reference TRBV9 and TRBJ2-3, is DSGVTQTPKHLITATGQRVTLRCSPRSGDLSVYWYQQSLDQGLQFLIQYYNGEERAKGNILERFSAQQFPDLHSELNLSSLELGDSALYFCASSGTPGLGSQYFGPGTRLTVL.

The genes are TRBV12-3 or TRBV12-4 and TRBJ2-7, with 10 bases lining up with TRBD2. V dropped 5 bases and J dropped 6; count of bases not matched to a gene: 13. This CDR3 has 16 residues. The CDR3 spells CASSRLAGGGEGEQYF. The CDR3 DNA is TGTGCCAGCAGTCGGTTAGCGGGGGGAGGAGAGGGCGAGCAGTACTTC.